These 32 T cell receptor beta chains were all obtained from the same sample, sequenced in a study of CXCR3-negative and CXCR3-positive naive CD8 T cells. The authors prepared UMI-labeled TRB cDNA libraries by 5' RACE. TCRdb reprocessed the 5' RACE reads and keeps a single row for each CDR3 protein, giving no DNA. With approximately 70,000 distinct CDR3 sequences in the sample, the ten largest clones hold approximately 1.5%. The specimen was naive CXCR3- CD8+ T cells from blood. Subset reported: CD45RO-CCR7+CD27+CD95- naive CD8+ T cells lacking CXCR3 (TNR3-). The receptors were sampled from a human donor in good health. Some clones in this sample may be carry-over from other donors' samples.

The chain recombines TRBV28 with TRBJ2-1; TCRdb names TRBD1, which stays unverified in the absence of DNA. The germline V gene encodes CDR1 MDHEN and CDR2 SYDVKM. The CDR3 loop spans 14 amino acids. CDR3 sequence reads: CASSDRVTYNEQFF.

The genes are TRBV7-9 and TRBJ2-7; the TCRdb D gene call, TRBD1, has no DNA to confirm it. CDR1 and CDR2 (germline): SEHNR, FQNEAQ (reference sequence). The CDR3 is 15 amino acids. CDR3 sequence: CASSLVPGGLDEQYF.

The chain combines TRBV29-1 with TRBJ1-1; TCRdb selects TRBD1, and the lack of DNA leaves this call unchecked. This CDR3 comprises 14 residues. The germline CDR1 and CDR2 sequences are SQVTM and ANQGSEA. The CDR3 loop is CSTRQGRQNTEAFF.

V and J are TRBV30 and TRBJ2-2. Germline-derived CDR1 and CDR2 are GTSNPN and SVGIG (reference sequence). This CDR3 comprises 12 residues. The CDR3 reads CAWSPTSGELFF. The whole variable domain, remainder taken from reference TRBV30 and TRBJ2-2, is SQTIHQWPATLVQPVGSPLSLECTVEGTSNPNLYWYRQAAGRGLQLLFYSVGIGQISSEVPQNLSASRPQDRQFILSSKKLLLSDSGFYLCAWSPTSGELFFGEGSRLTVL.

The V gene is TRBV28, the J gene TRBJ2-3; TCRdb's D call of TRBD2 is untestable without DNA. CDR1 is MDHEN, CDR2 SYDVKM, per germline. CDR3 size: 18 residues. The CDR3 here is CASSFGAVTSESTDTQYF.

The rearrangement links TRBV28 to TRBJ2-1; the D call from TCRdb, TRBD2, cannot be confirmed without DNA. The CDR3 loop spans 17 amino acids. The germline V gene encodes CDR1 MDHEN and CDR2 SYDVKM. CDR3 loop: CASTVSSTSARQPEQFF.

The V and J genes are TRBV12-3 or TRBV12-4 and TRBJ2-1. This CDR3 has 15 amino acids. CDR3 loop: CASTSAGLSYNEQFF.

The CDR3 sequence: CASSYSTLTYEQYF. The chain uses TRBV6-2 or TRBV6-3 and TRBJ2-7. Germline assignment: CDR1 MNHEY and CDR2 SVGEGT. The CDR3 totals 14 residues.

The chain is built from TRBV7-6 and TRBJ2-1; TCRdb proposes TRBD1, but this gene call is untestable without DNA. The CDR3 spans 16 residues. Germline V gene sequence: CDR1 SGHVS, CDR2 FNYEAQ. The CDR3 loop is CASSGQGVGSYNEQFF.

The CDR3 loop reads CASSLIPRDYGYTF. The V call is TRBV27, the J call TRBJ1-2; TCRdb returns TRBD1, unconfirmable since there is no DNA. Germline V gives CDR1 MNHEY, CDR2 SMNVEV (reference sequence). The CDR3 totals 14 residues.

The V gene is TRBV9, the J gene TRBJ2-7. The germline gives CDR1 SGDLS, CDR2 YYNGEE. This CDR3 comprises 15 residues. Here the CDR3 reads CASSVCSGTACEQYF.

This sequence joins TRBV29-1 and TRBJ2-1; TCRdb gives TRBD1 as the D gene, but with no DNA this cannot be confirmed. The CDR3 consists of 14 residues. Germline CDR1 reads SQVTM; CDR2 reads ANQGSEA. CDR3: CSAPGETGYNEQFF.

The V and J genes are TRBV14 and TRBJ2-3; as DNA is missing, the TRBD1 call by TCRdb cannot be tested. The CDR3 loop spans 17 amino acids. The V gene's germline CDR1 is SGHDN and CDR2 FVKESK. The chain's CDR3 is CASSQADSPRLTDTQYF.

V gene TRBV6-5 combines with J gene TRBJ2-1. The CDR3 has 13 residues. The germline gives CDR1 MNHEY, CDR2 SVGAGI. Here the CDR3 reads CASSWGTYNEQFF.

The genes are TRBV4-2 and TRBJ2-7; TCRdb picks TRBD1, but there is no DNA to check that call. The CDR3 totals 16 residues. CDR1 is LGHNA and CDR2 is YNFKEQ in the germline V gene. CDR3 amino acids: CASSQEGQGTSYEQYF.

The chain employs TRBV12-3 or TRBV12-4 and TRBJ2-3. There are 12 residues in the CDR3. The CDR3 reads CASRSSTDTQYF.

CDR3 region: CAWSLAGGFTGELFF. The J gene is TRBJ2-2, the V gene TRBV30; the TRBD1 assignment by TCRdb is unverifiable without DNA. CDR1 is GTSNPN, CDR2 SVGIG, per germline (reference sequence). The CDR3 consists of 15 residues.

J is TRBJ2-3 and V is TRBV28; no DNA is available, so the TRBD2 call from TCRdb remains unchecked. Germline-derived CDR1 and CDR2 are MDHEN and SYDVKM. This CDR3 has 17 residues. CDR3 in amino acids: CASSFRGLAGGWDTQYF.

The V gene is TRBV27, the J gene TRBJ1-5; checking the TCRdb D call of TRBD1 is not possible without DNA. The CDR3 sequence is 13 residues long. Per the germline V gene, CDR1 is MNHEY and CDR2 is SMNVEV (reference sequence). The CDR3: CASSWRSNQPQHF.

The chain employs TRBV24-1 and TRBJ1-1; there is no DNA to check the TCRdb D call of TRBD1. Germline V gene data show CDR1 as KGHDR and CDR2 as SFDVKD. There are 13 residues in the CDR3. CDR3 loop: CATTKDGGTEAFF.

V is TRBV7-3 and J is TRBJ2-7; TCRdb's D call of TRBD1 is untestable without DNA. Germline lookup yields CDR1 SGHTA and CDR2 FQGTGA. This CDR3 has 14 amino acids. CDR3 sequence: CARPGTGWTYEQYF.

The chain's CDR3 is CASSTQTGNGYTF. V and J are TRBV25-1 and TRBJ1-2; the D gene TCRdb calls, TRBD1, cannot be checked with no DNA. There are 13 residues in the CDR3. The V gene's germline CDR1 is MGHDK and CDR2 SYGVNS.

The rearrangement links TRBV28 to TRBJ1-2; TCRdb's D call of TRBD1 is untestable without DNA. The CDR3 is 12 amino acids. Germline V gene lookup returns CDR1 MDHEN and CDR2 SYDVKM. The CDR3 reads CASSSPYYGYTF.

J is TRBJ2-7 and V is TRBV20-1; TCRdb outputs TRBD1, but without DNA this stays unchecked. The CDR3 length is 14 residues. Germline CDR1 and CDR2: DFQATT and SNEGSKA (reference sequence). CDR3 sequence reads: CSARVRGGPYEQYF.

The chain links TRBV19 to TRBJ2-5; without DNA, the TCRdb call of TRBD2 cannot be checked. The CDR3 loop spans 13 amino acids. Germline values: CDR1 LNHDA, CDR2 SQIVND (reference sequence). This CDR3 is CASSIARRETQYF. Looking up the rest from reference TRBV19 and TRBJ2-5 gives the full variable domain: DGGITQSPKYLFRKEGQNVTLSCEQNLNHDAMYWYRQDPGQGLRLIYYSQIVNDFQKGDIAEGYSVSREKKESFPLTVTSAQKNPTAFYLCASSIARRETQYFGPGTRLLVL.

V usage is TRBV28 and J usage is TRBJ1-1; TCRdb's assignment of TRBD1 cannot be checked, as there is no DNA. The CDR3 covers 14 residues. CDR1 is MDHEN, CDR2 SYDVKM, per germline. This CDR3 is CASNPGQGNTEAFF. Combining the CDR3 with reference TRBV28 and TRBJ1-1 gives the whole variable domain DVKVTQSSRYLVKRTGEKVFLECVQDMDHENMFWYRQDPGLGLRLIYFSYDVKMKEKGDIPEGYSVSREKKERFSLILESASTNQTSMYLCASNPGQGNTEAFFGQGTRLTVV.

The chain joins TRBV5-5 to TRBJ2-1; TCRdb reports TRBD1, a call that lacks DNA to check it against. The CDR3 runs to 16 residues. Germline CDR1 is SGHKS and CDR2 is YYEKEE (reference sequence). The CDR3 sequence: CASSLRQGANYNEQFF.

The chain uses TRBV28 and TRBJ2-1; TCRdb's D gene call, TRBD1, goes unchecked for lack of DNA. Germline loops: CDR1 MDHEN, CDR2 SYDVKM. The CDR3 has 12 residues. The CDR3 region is CASSPGYNEQFF.

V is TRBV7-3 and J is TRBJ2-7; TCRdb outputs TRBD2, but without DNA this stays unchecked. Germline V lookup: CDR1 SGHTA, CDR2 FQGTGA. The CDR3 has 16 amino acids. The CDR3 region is CASSLSPLAGTYEQYF.

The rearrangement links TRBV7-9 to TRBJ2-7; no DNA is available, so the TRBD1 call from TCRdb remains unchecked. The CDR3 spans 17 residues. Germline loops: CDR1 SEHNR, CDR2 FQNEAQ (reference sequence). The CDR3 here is CASSLSAGTGGSYEQYF.

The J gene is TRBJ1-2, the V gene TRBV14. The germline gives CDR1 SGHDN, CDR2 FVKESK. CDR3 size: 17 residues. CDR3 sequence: CASSQDWEWGQDYGYTF.

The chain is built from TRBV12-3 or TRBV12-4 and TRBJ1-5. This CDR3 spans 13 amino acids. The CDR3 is CASSYDRNQPQHF.